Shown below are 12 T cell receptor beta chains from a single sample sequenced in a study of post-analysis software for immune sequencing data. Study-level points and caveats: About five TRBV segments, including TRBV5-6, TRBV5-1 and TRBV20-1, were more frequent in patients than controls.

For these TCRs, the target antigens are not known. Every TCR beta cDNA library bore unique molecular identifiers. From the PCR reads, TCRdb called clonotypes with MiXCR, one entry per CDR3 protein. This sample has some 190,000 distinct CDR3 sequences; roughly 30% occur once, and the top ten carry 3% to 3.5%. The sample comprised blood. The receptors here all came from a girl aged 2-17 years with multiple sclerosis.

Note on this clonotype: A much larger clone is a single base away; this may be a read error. The CDR3 DNA reads as TGCGCCAGCAGCCGTGGACTAGCTGAGCAGTACTTC. Translating it yields CASSRGLAEQYF. The genes are TRBV4-1 and TRBJ2-5, with TRBD2 matching over 8 bases. V lost 4 bases, J lost 11 bases, and 6 bases stayed unmatched. Germline loops: CDR1 MGHRA, CDR2 YSYEKL. This CDR3 is built from 12 residues.

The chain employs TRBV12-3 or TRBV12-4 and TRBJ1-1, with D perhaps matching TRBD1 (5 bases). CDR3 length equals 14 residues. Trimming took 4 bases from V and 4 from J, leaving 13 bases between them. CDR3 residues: CASSSIGGRTEAFF. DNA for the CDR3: TGTGCCAGCAGTTCTATCGGGGGTCGCACTGAAGCTTTCTTT.

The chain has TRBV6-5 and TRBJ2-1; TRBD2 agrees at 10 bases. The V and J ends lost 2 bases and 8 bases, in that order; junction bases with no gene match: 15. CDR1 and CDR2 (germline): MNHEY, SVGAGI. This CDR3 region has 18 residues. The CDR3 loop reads CASSYRLGASGSLDEQFF. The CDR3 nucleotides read TGTGCCAGCAGTTACAGGCTGGGGGCTAGCGGGAGCCTGGATGAGCAGTTCTTC.

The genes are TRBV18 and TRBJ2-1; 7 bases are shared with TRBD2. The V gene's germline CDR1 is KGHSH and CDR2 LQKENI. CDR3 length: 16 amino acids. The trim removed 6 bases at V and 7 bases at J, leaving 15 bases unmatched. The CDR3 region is CASSSAGAHVGNEQFF. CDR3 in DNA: TGTGCCAGCTCTTCCGCGGGAGCCCACGTTGGGAATGAGCAGTTCTTC.

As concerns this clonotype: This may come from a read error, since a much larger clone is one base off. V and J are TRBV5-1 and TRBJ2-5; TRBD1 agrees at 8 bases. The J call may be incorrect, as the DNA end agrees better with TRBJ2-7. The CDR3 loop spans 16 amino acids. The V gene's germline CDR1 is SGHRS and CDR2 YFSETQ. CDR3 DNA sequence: TGCGCCGGCAGCAGACCAATAGGACAGGGATTCGGCGAGCAGTACTTC. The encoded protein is CAGSRPIGQGFGEQYF.

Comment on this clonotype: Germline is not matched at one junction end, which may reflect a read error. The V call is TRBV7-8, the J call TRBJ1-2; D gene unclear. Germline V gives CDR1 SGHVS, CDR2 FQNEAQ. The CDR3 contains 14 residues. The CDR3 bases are TGTGCCAGCAACTTAGAGGTGGGAAAGGCTGGCTACACCTTC. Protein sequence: CASNLEVGKAGYTF.

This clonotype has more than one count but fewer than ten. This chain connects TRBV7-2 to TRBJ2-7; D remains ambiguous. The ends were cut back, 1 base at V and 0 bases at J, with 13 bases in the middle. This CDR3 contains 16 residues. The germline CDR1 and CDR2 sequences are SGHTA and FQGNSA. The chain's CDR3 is CASSLVSTVRSYEQYF. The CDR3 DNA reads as TGTGCCAGCAGCTTAGTATCCACAGTCCGCTCCTACGAGCAGTACTTC.

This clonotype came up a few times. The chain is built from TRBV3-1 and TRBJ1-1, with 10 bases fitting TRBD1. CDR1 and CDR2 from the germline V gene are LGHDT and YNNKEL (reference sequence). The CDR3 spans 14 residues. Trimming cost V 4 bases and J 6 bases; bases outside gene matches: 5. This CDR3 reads CASSLHGQGAEAFF. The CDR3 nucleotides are TGTGCCAGCAGCCTGCATGGACAGGGGGCTGAAGCTTTCTTT.

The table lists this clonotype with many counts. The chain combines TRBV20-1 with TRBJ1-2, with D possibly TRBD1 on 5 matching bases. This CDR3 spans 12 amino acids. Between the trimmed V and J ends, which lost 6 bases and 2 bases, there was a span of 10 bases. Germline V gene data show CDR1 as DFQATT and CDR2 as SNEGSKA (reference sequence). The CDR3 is CSAPRGNYGYTF. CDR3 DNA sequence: TGCAGTGCCCCGCGGGGCAACTATGGCTACACCTTC.

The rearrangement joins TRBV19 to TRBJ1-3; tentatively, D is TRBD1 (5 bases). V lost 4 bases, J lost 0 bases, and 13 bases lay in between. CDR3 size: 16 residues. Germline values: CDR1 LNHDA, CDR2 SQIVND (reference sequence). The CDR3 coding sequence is TGTGCCAGTAGTACCCCCGGGGCACCCTCTGGAAACACCATATATTTT. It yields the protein CASSTPGAPSGNTIYF. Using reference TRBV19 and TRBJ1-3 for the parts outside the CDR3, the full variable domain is DGGITQSPKYLFRKEGQNVTLSCEQNLNHDAMYWYRQDPGQGLRLIYYSQIVNDFQKGDIAEGYSVSREKKESFPLTVTSAQKNPTAFYLCASSTPGAPSGNTIYFGEGSWLTVV.

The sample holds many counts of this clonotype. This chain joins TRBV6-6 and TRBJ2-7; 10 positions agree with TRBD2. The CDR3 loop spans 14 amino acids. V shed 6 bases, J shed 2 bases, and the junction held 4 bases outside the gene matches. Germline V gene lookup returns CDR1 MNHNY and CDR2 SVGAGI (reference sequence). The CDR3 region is CASSLAGDTYEQYF. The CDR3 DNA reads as TGTGCCAGCAGCCTAGCGGGAGATACCTACGAGCAGTACTTC.

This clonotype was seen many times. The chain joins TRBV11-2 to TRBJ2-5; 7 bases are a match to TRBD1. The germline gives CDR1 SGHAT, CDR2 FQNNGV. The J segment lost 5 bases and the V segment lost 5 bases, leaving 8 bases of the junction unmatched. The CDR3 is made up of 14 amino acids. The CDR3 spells CASSPQGRVETQYF. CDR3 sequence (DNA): TGTGCCAGCAGCCCACAGGGGAGAGTGGAGACCCAGTACTTC.